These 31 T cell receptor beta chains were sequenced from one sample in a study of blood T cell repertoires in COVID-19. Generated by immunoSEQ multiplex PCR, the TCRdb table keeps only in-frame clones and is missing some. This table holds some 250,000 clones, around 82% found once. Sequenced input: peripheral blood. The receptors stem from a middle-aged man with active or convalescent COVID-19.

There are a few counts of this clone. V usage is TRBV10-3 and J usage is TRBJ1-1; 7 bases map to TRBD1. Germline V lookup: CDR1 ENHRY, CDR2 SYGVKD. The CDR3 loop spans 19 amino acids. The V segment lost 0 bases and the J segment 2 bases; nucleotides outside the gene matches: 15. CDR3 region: CAISESMRGRGLVNTEAFF. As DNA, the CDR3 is TGTGCCATCAGTGAGTCGATGAGGGGGCGGGGTTTGGTTAACACTGAAGCTTTCTTT.

CDR3 sequence reads: CASRGTGTGYTF. In nucleotides, the CDR3 is TGTGCCAGCAGAGGGACAGGGACTGGCTACACCTTC. This chain uses TRBV3-1 (or the pseudogene TRBV3-2) with TRBJ1-2; 9 nucleotides align to TRBD1. V was clipped by 6 bases and J by 7 bases; unmatched bases: 3. The length of the CDR3 is 12 residues. The V gene's germline CDR1 is LGHDT and CDR2 YNNKEL (reference sequence).

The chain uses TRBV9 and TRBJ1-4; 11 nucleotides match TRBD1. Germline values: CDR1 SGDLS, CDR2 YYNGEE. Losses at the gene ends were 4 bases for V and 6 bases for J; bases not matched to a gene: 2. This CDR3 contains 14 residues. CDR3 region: CASSRGQGDEKLFF. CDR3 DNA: TGTGCCAGCAGCAGGGGACAGGGGGATGAAAAACTGTTTTTT.

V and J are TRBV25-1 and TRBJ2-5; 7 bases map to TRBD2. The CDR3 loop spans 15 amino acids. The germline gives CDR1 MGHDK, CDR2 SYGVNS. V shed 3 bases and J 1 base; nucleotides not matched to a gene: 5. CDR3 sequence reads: CASSEGEGLQETQYF. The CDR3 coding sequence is TGTGCCAGCAGTGAGGGGGAGGGACTCCAAGAGACCCAGTACTTC.

CDR3 DNA sequence: TGTGCCAGCAGCCTTCTGGGACAGGGATCCCCTGGGGCCAACGTCCTGACTTTC. Amino acids: CASSLLGQGSPGANVLTF. The chain recombines TRBV3-1 (or the pseudogene TRBV3-2) with TRBJ2-6; 9 bases are a match to TRBD1. The CDR3 covers 18 residues. Germline V gene lookup returns CDR1 LGHDT and CDR2 YNNKEL (reference sequence). V gave up 4 bases and J gave up 2 bases; unmatched junction bases: 9.

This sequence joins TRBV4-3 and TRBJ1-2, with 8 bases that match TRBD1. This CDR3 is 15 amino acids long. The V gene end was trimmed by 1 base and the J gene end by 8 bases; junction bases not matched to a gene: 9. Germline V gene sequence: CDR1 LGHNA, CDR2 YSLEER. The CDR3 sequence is CASSQGAAGGNGYTF. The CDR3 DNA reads TGCGCCAGCAGCCAAGGGGCGGCAGGGGGCAACGGCTACACCTTC.

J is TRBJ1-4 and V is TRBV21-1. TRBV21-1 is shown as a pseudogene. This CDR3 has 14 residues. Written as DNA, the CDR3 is TGTGCCAGCAGCAAAGCCCGGGGGGTGGAAAAAACTGTTTTT. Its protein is CASSKARGVEKTVF.

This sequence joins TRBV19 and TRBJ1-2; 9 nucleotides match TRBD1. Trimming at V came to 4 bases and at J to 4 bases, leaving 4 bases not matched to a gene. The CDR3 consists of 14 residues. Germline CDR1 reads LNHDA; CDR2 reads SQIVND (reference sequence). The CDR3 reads CASSSGQGFYGYTF. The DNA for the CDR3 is TGTGCCAGTAGTAGCGGACAGGGGTTCTATGGCTACACCTTC.

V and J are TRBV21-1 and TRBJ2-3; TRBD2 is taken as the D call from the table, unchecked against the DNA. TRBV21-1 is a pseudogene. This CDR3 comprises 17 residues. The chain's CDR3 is CASSKKASGSRTDTQYF. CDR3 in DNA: TGTGCCAGCAGCAAGAAGGCTAGCGGGAGTAGAACAGATACGCAGTATTTT.

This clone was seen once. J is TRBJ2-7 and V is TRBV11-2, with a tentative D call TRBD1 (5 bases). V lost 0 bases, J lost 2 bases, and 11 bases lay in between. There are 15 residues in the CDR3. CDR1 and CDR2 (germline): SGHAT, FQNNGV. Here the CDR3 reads CASSLDGGAPYEQYF. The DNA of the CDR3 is TGTGCCAGCAGCTTAGATGGTGGGGCCCCCTACGAGCAGTACTTC.

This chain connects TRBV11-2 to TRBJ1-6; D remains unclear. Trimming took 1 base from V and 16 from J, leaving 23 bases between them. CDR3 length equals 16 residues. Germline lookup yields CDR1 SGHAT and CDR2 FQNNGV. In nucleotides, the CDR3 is TGTGCCAGCAGCTTAGGGAATAGTGACACGGGATTAGATCTCCACTTT. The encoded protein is CASSLGNSDTGLDLHF.

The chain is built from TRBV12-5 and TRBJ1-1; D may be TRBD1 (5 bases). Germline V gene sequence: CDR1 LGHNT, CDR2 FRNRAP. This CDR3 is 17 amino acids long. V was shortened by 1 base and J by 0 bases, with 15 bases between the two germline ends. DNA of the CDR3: TGTGCTAGTGGTTTGGCTCGACAGCCAAGAATGAACACTGAAGCTTTCTTT. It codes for CASGLARQPRMNTEAFF.

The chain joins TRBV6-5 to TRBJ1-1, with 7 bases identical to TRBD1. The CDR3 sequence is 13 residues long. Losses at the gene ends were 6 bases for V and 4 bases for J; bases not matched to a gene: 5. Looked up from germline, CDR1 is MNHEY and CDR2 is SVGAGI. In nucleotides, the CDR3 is TGTGCCAGCAGCCCAGGGGGATTCACTGAAGCTTTCTTT. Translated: CASSPGGFTEAFF.

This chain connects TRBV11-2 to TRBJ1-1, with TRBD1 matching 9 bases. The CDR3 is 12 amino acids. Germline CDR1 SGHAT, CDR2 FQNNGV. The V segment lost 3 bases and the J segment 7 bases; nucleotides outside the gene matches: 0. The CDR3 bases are TGTGCCAGCAGCTTGACAGGGGGTGAAGCTTTCTTT. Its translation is CASSLTGGEAFF.

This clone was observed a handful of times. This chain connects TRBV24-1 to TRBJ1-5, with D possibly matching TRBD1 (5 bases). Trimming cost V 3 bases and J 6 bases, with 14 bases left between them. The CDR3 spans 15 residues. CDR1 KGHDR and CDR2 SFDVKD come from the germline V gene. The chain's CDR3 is CATSDRAGGSQPQHF. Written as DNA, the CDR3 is TGTGCCACCAGTGATCGCGCCGGGGGTAGTCAGCCCCAGCATTTT.

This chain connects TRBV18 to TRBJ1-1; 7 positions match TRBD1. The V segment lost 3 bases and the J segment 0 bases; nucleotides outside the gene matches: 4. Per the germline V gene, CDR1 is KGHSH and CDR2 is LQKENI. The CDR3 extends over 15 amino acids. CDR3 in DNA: TGTGCCAGCTCACCTCCGGGACAGATGAACACTGAAGCTTTCTTT. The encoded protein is CASSPPGQMNTEAFF.

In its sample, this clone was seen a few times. CDR3 protein: CASSQYPTSYEQYF. Written as DNA, the CDR3 is TGCGCCAGCAGCCAATACCCCACTTCCTACGAGCAGTACTTC. The rearrangement uses TRBV4-1 and TRBJ2-7; D is uncertain. V was shortened by 2 bases and J by 1 base, with 9 bases between the two germline ends. CDR1 MGHRA and CDR2 YSYEKL come from the germline V gene. CDR3 length equals 14 residues.

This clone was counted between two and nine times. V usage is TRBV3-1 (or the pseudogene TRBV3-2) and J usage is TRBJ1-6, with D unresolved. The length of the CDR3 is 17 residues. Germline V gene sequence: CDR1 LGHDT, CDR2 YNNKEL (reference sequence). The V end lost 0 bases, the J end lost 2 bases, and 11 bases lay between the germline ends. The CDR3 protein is CASSQEFRPAYNSPLHF. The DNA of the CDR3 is TGTGCCAGCAGCCAAGAGTTCAGGCCTGCCTATAATTCACCCCTCCACTTT.

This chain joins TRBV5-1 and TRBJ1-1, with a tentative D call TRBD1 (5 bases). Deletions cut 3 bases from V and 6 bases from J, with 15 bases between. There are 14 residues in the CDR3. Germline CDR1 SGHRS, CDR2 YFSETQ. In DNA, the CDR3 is TGCGCCAGCAGCTGGGACTCAGATTTGGCTGAAGCTTTCTTT. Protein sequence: CASSWDSDLAEAFF.

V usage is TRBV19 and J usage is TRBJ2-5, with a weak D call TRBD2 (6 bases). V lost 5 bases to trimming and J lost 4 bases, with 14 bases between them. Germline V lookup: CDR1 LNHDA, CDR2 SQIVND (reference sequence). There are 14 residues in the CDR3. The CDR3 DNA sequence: TGTGCCAGTAGTTCTAGCGCGGGACGAGAGACCCAGTACTTC. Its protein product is CASSSSAGRETQYF. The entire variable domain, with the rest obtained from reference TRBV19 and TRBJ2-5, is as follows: DGGITQSPKYLFRKEGQNVTLSCEQNLNHDAMYWYRQDPGQGLRLIYYSQIVNDFQKGDIAEGYSVSREKKESFPLTVTSAQKNPTAFYLCASSSSAGRETQYFGPGTRLLVL.

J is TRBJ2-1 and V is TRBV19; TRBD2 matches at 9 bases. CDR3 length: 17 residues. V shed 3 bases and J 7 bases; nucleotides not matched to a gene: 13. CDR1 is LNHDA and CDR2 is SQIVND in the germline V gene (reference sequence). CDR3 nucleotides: TGTGCCAGTAGTATTTTAGCGGGGGCCGATAAACGGAATGAGCAGTTCTTC. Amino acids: CASSILAGADKRNEQFF.

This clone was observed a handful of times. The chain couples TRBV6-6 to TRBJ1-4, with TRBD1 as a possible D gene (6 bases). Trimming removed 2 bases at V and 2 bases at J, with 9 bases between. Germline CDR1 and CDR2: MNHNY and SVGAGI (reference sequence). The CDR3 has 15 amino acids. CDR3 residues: CASSYRGGTNEKLFF. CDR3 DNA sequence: TGTGCCAGCAGTTACAGGGGGGGGACTAATGAAAAACTGTTTTTT.

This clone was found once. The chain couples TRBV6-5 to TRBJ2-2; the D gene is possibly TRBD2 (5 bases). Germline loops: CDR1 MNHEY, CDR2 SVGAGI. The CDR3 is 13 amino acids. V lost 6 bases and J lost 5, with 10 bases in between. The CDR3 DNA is TGTGCCAGCAGGATCGGACTGACCGGGGAGCTGTTTTTT. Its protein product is CASRIGLTGELFF.

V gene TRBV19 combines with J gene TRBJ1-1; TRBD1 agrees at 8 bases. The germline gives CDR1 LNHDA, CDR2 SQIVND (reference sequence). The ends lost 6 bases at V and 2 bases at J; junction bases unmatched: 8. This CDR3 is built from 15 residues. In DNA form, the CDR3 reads TGTGCCAGTAGCGAGCGGACAGGGATTAACACTGAAGCTTTCTTT. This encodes CASSERTGINTEAFF.

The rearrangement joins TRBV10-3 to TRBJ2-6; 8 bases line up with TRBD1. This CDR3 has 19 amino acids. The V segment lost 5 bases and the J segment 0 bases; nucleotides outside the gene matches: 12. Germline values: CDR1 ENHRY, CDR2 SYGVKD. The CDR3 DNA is TGTGCCATCAGTCAAACAGGAGGGACAGGAATCTCTGGGGCCAACGTCCTGACTTTC. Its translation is CAISQTGGTGISGANVLTF.

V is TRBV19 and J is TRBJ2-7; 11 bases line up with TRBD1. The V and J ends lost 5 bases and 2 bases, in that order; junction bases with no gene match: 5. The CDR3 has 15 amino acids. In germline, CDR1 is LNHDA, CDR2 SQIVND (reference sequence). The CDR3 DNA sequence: TGTGCCAGTAGTTCCGGGACAGGGGGGGCCTACGAGCAGTACTTC. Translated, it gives CASSSGTGGAYEQYF.

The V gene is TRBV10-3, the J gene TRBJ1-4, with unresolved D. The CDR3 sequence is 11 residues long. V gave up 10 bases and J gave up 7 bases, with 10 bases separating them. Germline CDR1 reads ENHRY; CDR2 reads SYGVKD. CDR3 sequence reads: CASRTGEKLFF. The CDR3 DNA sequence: TGTGCCAGCAGGACGGGTGAAAAACTGTTTTTT.

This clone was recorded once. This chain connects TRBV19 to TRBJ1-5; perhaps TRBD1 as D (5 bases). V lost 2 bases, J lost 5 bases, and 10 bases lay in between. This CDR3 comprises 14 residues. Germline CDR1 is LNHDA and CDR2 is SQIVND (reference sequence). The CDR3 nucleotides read TGTGCCAGTAGTATAAAAGGCAGGGATCAGCCCCAGCATTTT. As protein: CASSIKGRDQPQHF.

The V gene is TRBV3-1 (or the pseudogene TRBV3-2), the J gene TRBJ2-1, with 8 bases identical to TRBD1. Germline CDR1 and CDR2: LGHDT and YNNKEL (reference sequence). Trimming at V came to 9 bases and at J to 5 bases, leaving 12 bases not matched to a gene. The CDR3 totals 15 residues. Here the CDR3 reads CASAGRPTGDNEQFF. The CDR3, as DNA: TGTGCCAGTGCAGGACGACCGACAGGGGACAATGAGCAGTTCTTC.

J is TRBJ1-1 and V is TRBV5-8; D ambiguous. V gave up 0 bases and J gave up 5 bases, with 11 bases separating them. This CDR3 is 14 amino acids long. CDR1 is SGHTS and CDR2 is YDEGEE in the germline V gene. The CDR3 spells CASSLGIVETEAFF. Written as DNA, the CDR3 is TGTGCCAGCAGCTTGGGCATCGTCGAGACTGAAGCTTTCTTT. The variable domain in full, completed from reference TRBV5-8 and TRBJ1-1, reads EAGVTQSPTHLIKTRGQQATLRCSPISGHTSVYWYQQALGLGLQFLLWYDEGEERNRGNFPPRFSGRQFPNYSSELNVNALELEDSALYLCASSLGIVETEAFFGQGTRLTVV.

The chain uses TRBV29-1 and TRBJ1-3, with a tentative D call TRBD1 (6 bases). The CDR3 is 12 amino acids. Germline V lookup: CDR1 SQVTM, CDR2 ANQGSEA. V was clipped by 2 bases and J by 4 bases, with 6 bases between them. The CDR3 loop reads CSVETGGNTIYF. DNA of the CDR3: TGCAGCGTTGAAACAGGGGGAAACACCATATATTTT. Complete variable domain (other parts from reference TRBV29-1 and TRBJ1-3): SAVISQKPSRDICQRGTSLTIQCQVDSQVTMMFWYRQQPGQSLTLIATANQGSEATYESGFVIDKFPISRPNLTFSTLTVSNMSPEDSSIYLCSVETGGNTIYFGEGSWLTVV.